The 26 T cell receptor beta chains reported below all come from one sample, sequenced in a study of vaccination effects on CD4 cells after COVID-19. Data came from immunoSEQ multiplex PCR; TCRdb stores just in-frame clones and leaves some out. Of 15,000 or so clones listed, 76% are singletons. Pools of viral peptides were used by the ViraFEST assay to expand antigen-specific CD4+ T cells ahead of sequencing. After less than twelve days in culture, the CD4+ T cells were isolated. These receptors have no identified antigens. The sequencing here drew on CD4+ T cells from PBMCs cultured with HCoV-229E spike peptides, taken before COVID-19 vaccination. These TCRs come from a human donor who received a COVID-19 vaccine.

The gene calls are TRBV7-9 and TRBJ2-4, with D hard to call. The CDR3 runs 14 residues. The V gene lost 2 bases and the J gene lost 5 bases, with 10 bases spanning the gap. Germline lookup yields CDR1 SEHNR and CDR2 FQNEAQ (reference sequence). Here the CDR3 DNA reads TGTGCCAGCAGCTTAAACAGTCTCGAAAACATTCAGTACTTC. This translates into CASSLNSLENIQYF.

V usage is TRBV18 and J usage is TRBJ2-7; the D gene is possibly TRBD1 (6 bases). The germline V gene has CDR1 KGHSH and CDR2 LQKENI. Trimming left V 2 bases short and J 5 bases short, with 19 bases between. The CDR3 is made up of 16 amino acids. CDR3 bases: TGTGCCAGCTCACCAGGTCCCACAGGGCGCGAGGACGAGCAGTACTTC. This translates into CASSPGPTGREDEQYF.

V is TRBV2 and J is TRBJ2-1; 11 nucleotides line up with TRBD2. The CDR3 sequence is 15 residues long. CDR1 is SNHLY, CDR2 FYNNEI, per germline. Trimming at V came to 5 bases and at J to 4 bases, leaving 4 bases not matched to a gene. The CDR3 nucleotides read TGTGCCAGCAGTATACTAGCGGGGGCGTACAATGAGCAGTTCTTC. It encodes CASSILAGAYNEQFF.

Here the CDR3 reads CASSLGDGGDTQYF. CDR3 bases: TGTGCCAGCAGCTTGGGGGACGGGGGAGATACGCAGTATTTT. The chain uses TRBV5-5 and TRBJ2-3; possibly TRBD2 for D (6 bases). Germline V gene sequence: CDR1 SGHKS, CDR2 YYEKEE (reference sequence). Trimming removed 0 bases from V and 5 bases from J, with 10 bases in between. This CDR3 is 14 amino acids long.

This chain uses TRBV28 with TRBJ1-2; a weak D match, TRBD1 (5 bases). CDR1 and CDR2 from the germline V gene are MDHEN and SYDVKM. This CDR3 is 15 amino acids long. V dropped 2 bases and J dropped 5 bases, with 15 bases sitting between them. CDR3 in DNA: TGTGCCAGCAGTTTACCCTTCGCTGGGGGTTATGGCTACACCTTC. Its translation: CASSLPFAGGYGYTF.

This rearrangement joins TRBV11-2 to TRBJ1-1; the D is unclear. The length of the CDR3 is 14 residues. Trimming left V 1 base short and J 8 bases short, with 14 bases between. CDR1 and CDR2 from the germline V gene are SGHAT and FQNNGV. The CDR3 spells CASSLGGSGGEAFF. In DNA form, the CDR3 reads TGTGCCAGCAGCTTAGGAGGGTCCGGCGGCGAAGCTTTCTTT.

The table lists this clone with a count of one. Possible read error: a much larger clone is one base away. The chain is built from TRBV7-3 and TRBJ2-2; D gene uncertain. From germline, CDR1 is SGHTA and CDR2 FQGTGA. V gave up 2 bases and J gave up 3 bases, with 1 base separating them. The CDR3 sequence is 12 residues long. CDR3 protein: CASSLDTGELFF. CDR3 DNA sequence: TGTGCCAGCAGCTTAGACACCGGGGAGCTGTTTTTT. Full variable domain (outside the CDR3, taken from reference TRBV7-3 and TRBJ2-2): GAGVSQTPSNKVTEKGKYVELRCDPISGHTALYWYRQSLGQGPEFLIYFQGTGAADDSGLPNDRFFAVRPEGSVSTLKIQRTERGDSAVYLCASSLDTGELFFGEGSRLTVL.

The chain's CDR3 is CASSQSRDTSNYGYTF. CDR3 nucleotide sequence: TGCGCCAGCAGTCAATCGCGGGACACTTCTAACTATGGCTACACCTTC. The chain carries TRBV23-1 and TRBJ1-2; a weak D match, TRBD1 (6 bases). TRBV23-1 has ORF status, its function being uncertain. CDR3 size: 16 residues. The V and J ends lost 0 bases and 0 bases respectively, with 11 bases between them.

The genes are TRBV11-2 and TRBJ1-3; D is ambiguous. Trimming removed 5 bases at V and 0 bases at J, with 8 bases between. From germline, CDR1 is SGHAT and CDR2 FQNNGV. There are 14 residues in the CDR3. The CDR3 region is CASSGGFSGNTIYF. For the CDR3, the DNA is TGTGCCAGCAGCGGAGGCTTCTCTGGAAACACCATATATTTT.

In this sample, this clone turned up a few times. CDR3 coding DNA: TGTGCCAGTAGTATGAAAACAGGGGGGAGCTCCTACGAGCAGTACTTC. This translates into CASSMKTGGSSYEQYF. The gene calls are TRBV19 and TRBJ2-7, with 8 bases aligning to TRBD1. CDR3 size: 16 residues. Trimming took 3 bases from V and 0 from J; bases not matched to a gene: 7. Germline V gene lookup returns CDR1 LNHDA and CDR2 SQIVND (reference sequence). Using reference TRBV19 and TRBJ2-7 for the parts outside the CDR3, the full variable domain is DGGITQSPKYLFRKEGQNVTLSCEQNLNHDAMYWYRQDPGQGLRLIYYSQIVNDFQKGDIAEGYSVSREKKESFPLTVTSAQKNPTAFYLCASSMKTGGSSYEQYFGPGTRLTVT.

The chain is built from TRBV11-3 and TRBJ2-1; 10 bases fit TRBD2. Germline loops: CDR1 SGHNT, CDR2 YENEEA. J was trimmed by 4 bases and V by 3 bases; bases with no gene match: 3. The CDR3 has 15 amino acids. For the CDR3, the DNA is TGTGCCAGCAGCTTGATAGCGGGGGGTTACAATGAGCAGTTCTTC. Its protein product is CASSLIAGGYNEQFF. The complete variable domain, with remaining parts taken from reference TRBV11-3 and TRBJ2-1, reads EAGVVQSPRYKIIEKKQPVAFWCNPISGHNTLYWYLQNLGQGPELLIRYENEEAVDDSQLPKDRFSAERLKGVDSTLKIQPAELGDSAVYLCASSLIAGGYNEQFFGPGTRLTVL.

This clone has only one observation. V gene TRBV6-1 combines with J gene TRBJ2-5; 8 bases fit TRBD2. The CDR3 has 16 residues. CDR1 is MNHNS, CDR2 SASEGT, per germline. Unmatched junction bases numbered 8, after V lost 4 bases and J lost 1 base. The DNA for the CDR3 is TGTGCCAGCAGTGTTGGCGGGGGGCCCCTCCAAGAGACCCAGTACTTC. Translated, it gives CASSVGGGPLQETQYF.

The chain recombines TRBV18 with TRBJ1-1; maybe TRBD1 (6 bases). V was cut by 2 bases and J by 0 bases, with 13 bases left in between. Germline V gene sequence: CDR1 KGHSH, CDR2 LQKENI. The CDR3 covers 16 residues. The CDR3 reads CASSPRGGPMNTEAFF. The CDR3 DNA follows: TGTGCCAGCTCACCAAGAGGGGGACCCATGAACACTGAAGCTTTCTTT.

Written as DNA, the CDR3 is TGTGCCAGCAGTTTAAGGGGGGGAGAGCAGTTCTTC. This sequence encodes CASSLRGGEQFF. V is TRBV6-5 and J is TRBJ2-1, with a tentative D call TRBD2 (7 bases). The germline V and J ends were trimmed by 4 bases and 10 bases, with 11 bases remaining between them. From germline, CDR1 is MNHEY and CDR2 SVGAGI. The CDR3 covers 12 residues.

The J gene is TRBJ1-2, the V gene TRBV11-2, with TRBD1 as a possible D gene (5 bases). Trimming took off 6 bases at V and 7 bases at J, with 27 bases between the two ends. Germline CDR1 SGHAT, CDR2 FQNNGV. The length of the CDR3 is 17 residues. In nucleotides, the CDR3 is TGTGCCAGCAGTCCCCGAGCCACCCGGGACGGGCAAGGTGGCTACACCTTC. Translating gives CASSPRATRDGQGGYTF.

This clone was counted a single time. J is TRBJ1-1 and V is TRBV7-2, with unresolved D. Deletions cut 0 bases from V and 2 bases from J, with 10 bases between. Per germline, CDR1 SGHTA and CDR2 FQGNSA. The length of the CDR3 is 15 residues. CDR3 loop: CASSLALGPNTEAFF. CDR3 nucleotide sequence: TGTGCCAGCAGCTTAGCCCTAGGCCCCAACACTGAAGCTTTCTTT.

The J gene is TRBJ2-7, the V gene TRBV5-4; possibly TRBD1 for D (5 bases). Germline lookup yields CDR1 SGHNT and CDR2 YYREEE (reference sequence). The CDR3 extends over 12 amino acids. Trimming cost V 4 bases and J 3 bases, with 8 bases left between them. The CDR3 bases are TGTGCCAGCAGCGCCGGACACTACGAGCAGTACTTC. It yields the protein CASSAGHYEQYF.

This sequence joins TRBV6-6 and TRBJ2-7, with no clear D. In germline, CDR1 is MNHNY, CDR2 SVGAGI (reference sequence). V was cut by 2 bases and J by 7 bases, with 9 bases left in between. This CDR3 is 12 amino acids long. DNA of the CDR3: TGTGCCAGCAGTTACCCCACTCCAGAGCAGTACTTC. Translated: CASSYPTPEQYF.

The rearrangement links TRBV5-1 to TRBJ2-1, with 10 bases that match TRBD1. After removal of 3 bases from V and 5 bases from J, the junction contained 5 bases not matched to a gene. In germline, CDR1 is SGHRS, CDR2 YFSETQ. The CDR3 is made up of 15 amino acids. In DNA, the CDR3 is TGCGCCAGCAGCTCGGGGGACAGGGGTCACAATGAGCAGTTCTTC. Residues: CASSSGDRGHNEQFF.

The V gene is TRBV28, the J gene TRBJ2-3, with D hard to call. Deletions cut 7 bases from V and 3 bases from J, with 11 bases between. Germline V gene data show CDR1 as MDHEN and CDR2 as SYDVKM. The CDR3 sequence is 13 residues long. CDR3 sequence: CASIGGWTDTQYF. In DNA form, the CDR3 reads TGTGCCAGCATTGGCGGCTGGACAGATACGCAGTATTTT.

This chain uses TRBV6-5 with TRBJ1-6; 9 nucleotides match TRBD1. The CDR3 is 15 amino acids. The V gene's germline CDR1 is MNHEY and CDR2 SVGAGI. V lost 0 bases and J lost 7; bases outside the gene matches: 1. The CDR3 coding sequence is TGTGCCAGCAGTTACTCGGGACAGGGAAATTCACCCCTCCACTTT. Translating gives CASSYSGQGNSPLHF.

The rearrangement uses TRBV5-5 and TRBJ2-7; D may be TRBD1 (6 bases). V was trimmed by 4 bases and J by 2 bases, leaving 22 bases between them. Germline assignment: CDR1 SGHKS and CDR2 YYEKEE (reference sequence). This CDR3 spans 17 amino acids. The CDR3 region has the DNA TGTGCCAGCAGCCGAGCCTGGACAGCGGATTTTACCTACGAGCAGTACTTC. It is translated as CASSRAWTADFTYEQYF. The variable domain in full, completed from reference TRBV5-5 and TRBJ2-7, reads DAGVTQSPTHLIKTRGQQVTLRCSPISGHKSVSWYQQVLGQGPQFIFQYYEKEERGRGNFPDRFSARQFPNYSSELNVNALLLGDSALYLCASSRAWTADFTYEQYFGPGTRLTVT.

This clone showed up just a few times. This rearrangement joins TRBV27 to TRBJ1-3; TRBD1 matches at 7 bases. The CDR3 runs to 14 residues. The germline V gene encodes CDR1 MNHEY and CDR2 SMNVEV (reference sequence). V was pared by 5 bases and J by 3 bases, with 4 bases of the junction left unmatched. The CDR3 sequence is CASSVTGDGNTIYF. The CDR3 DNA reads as TGTGCCAGCAGTGTCACAGGGGATGGAAACACCATATATTTT.

The CDR3: CASSTGSRDQPQHF. CDR3 sequence (DNA): TGCGCCAGCAGCACAGGAAGTAGGGATCAGCCCCAGCATTTT. The chain has TRBV5-1 and TRBJ1-5; TRBD1 is a possible D gene (5 bases). With 4 bases removed from V and 5 bases from J, the gap between germline ends came to 13 bases. Germline values: CDR1 SGHRS, CDR2 YFSETQ. The CDR3 has 14 amino acids.

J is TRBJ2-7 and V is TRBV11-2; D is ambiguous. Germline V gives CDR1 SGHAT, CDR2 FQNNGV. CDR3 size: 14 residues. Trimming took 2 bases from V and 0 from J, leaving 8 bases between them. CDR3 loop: CASSLTDFSYEQYF. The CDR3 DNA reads TGTGCCAGCAGCTTAACGGATTTCTCCTACGAGCAGTACTTC.

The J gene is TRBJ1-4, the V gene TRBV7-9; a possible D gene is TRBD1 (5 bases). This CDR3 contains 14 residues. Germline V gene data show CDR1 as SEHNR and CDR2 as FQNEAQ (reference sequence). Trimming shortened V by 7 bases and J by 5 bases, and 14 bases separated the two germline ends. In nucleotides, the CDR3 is TGTGCCAGCAAGGGGAGACTTGGGAATGAAAAACTGTTTTTT. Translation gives CASKGRLGNEKLFF.